This paragraph covers one T cell receptor beta chain sequence. Sequencing was performed with immunoSEQ multiplex PCR; in TCRdb, only in-frame clones are kept and a portion is missing. The sample carries more than 300,000 clones, approximately 89% recorded once. This sample is drawn from a study of blood T cell repertoires in COVID-19. Study-wide context: COVID-19 samples from acute and convalescent phases originated in the United States, Italy and Spain. Sources were T cells, B-cell-depleted T cells, or PBMCs; the material itself was cDNA or gDNA.

The CDR3 consists of 15 residues. V shed 0 bases, J shed 3 bases, and the junction held 4 bases outside the gene matches. CDR1 is SGHRS and CDR2 is YFSETQ in the germline V gene. Followed longitudinally, the Seattle patients had been enrolled during active infection. Input material: peripheral blood. The receptor's source is a woman aged 25 to 45 with COVID-19, enrolled during active disease. The V gene is TRBV5-1, the J gene TRBJ2-3; 7 nucleotides align to TRBD2. Here the CDR3 reads CASSLGLADTDTQYF. The DNA for the CDR3 is TGCGCCAGCAGCTTGGGGCTAGCGGATACAGATACGCAGTATTTT. Full variable domain (remainder filled in from reference TRBV5-1 and TRBJ2-3): KAGVTQTPRYLIKTRGQQVTLSCSPISGHRSVSWYQQTPGQGLQFLFEYFSETQRNKGNFPGRFSGRQFSNSRSEMNVSTLELGDSALYLCASSLGLADTDTQYFGPGTRLTVL.